The 32 T cell receptor beta chains in this list originate from one sample, sequenced in a study of blood T cell repertoires in COVID-19 (dated by TCRdb to the early 2020s). Library prep was done by the immunoSEQ multiplex PCR assay. Sourced from immuneACCESS, this table was stored by TCRdb with only in-frame sequences that have V and J called. A share of the clones is absent; for the studies checked, an unresolved V gene accounts for under half, and the remainder has no known explanation. This sample is represented by over 120,000 clones; over 75% of them were singletons. Roughly 1.6% of the sample is in the top ten clones. Sequenced: peripheral blood. The receptors come from a woman aged 45 to 65 with acute or convalescent COVID-19.

The chain links TRBV27 to TRBJ2-5; D possibly corresponds to TRBD2 (5 bases). CDR1 and CDR2 (germline): MNHEY, SMNVEV (reference sequence). The CDR3 loop spans 12 amino acids. V gave up 2 bases and J gave up 5 bases, with 6 bases separating them. The CDR3 bases are TGTGCCAGCAGTTTAGCGGGTGAGACCCAGTACTTC. The encoded protein is CASSLAGETQYF.

The genes are TRBV28 and TRBJ1-5; 9 nucleotides agree with TRBD1. Trimming took 11 bases from V and 6 from J; bases not matched to a gene: 5. The CDR3 runs to 12 residues. Per germline, CDR1 MDHEN and CDR2 SYDVKM. CDR3 sequence (DNA): TGTGCCTCTGGGACAGGGAGTCAGCCCCAGCATTTT. Translated, it gives CASGTGSQPQHF.

The chain has TRBV5-1 and TRBJ2-7; D not resolved. CDR1 is SGHRS, CDR2 YFSETQ, per germline. This CDR3 contains 13 residues. The ends were cut back, 0 bases at V and 2 bases at J, with 6 bases in the middle. Here the CDR3 reads CASSLGSTYEQYF. The CDR3 DNA reads TGCGCCAGCAGCTTGGGCAGTACCTACGAGCAGTACTTC.

In its sample, this clone was seen once. This chain connects TRBV4-2 to TRBJ2-3; 14 bases line up with TRBD2. From germline, CDR1 is LGHNA and CDR2 YNFKEQ. Trimming removed 4 bases from V and 5 bases from J; junction bases left unmatched: 11. The CDR3 contains 18 residues. The CDR3 is CASSPGTSGGLGLDTQYF. The CDR3 bases are TGTGCCAGCAGCCCCGGGACTAGCGGGGGCCTAGGCTTAGATACGCAGTATTTT.

The V and J genes are TRBV28 and TRBJ1-3; 8 bases are shared with TRBD1. The CDR3 is 17 amino acids. The germline gives CDR1 MDHEN, CDR2 SYDVKM. V was pared by 1 base and J by 3 bases, with 8 bases of the junction left unmatched. This CDR3 is CASSLSRTGGIGNTIYF. The CDR3 nucleotides are TGTGCCAGCAGTTTATCCCGAACAGGGGGGATTGGAAACACCATATATTTT. The complete variable domain, with remaining parts taken from reference TRBV28 and TRBJ1-3, reads DVKVTQSSRYLVKRTGEKVFLECVQDMDHENMFWYRQDPGLGLRLIYFSYDVKMKEKGDIPEGYSVSREKKERFSLILESASTNQTSMYLCASSLSRTGGIGNTIYFGEGSWLTVV.

This clone was seen only once. The gene calls are TRBV5-1 and TRBJ2-5, with 10 bases that match TRBD1. Trimming cost V 4 bases and J 4 bases; bases outside gene matches: 7. The CDR3 has 15 residues. Germline lookup yields CDR1 SGHRS and CDR2 YFSETQ. For the CDR3, the DNA is TGCGCCAGCAGCCCCCGGACAGGGGGAGCAGAGACCCAGTACTTC. Protein: CASSPRTGGAETQYF. The entire variable domain, with the rest obtained from reference TRBV5-1 and TRBJ2-5, is as follows: KAGVTQTPRYLIKTRGQQVTLSCSPISGHRSVSWYQQTPGQGLQFLFEYFSETQRNKGNFPGRFSGRQFSNSRSEMNVSTLELGDSALYLCASSPRTGGAETQYFGPGTRLLVL.

The J gene is TRBJ1-6, the V gene TRBV6-5, with D unclear. Germline values: CDR1 MNHEY, CDR2 SVGAGI. This CDR3 has 14 residues. With 6 bases removed from V and 4 bases from J, the gap between germline ends came to 10 bases. The CDR3 sequence: CASRAALYNSPLHF. The CDR3 coding sequence is TGTGCCAGCAGGGCGGCACTGTATAATTCACCCCTCCACTTT.

V usage is TRBV29-1 and J usage is TRBJ1-1, with TRBD1 identical over 7 bases. The CDR3 consists of 15 residues. Germline CDR1 SQVTM, CDR2 ANQGSEA. V lost 7 bases to trimming and J lost 3 bases; unmatched junction nucleotides: 14. In DNA form, the CDR3 reads TGCAGCGCCCGAGGGGGCCCCGAGGGACACACTGAAGCTTTCTTT. It translates to CSARGGPEGHTEAFF.

The rearrangement uses TRBV19 and TRBJ1-2; 7 bases map to TRBD1. Germline assignment: CDR1 LNHDA and CDR2 SQIVND (reference sequence). The CDR3 contains 14 residues. Losses at the gene ends were 5 bases for V and 8 bases for J; bases not matched to a gene: 11. CDR3 region: CASSARQGIPGYTF. DNA for the CDR3: TGTGCCAGTAGTGCCCGACAGGGTATCCCGGGCTACACCTTC.

For the CDR3, the DNA is TGTGCCGTGCGGGAATACAATGAGCAGTTCTTC. The encoded protein is CAVREYNEQFF. This sequence joins TRBV10-3 and TRBJ2-1; maybe TRBD2 (6 bases). Germline assignment: CDR1 ENHRY and CDR2 SYGVKD. There are 11 residues in the CDR3. Between the trimmed V and J ends, which lost 11 bases and 4 bases, there was a span of 9 bases.

This clone came up once. The rearrangement links TRBV3-1 (or the pseudogene TRBV3-2) to TRBJ1-4, with D possibly TRBD1 on 6 matching bases. Trimming cost V 5 bases and J 5 bases, with 9 bases left between them. Germline V gene lookup returns CDR1 LGHDT and CDR2 YNNKEL (reference sequence). CDR3 length: 13 amino acids. CDR3 sequence: CASSNQGNEKLFF. CDR3 nucleotides: TGTGCCAGCAGCAACCAGGGGAATGAAAAACTGTTTTTT.

This clone was observed a handful of times. This sequence joins TRBV7-2 and TRBJ1-2; D is possibly TRBD1 (6 bases). Trimming cost V 5 bases and J 1 base, with 8 bases left between them. CDR3 length: 13 residues. Germline CDR1 is SGHTA and CDR2 is FQGNSA. CDR3 DNA sequence: TGTGCCAGCAGCCCGGACAGTAACTATGGCTACACCTTC. As protein: CASSPDSNYGYTF.

The chain combines TRBV7-9 with TRBJ1-2; D ambiguous. CDR3 length equals 15 residues. Trimming took off 2 bases at V and 1 base at J, with 11 bases between the two ends. CDR1 and CDR2 (germline): SEHNR, FQNEAQ (reference sequence). As DNA, the CDR3 is TGTGCCAGCAGCTTACACCGGGATTTTAACTATGGCTACACCTTC. This sequence encodes CASSLHRDFNYGYTF.

The chain's CDR3 is CASSSGSFTYEQYF. CDR3 in DNA: TGTGCCAGCAGCTCAGGGTCGTTCACCTACGAGCAGTACTTC. The gene calls are TRBV4-2 and TRBJ2-7; a weak D match, TRBD1 (5 bases). Germline V CDR1 and CDR2: LGHNA, YNFKEQ. V was cut by 5 bases and J by 2 bases, with 13 bases left in between. The CDR3 is 14 residues long.

The J gene is TRBJ2-1, the V gene TRBV6-5, with D perhaps TRBD2 (5 bases). CDR3 length: 13 amino acids. Germline lookup yields CDR1 MNHEY and CDR2 SVGAGI. V was cut by 5 bases and J by 9 bases, with 14 bases left in between. The CDR3 loop is CASSLLGAGEQFF. The CDR3 DNA follows: TGTGCCAGCAGTCTACTAGGCGCGGGTGAGCAGTTCTTC.

This clone was seen only once. This sample also contains other DNA sequences that code for the same CDR3. J is TRBJ1-1 and V is TRBV5-1; 11 bases are shared with TRBD1. Germline V lookup: CDR1 SGHRS, CDR2 YFSETQ. The CDR3 contains 14 residues. The ends lost 3 bases at V and 5 bases at J; junction bases unmatched: 3. Written as DNA, the CDR3 is TGCGCCAGCAGCTGGGGACAGGGGGGAACTGAAGCTTTCTTT. It codes for CASSWGQGGTEAFF. Drawing the rest from reference TRBV5-1 and TRBJ1-1, the complete variable domain is KAGVTQTPRYLIKTRGQQVTLSCSPISGHRSVSWYQQTPGQGLQFLFEYFSETQRNKGNFPGRFSGRQFSNSRSEMNVSTLELGDSALYLCASSWGQGGTEAFFGQGTRLTVV.

The chain has TRBV7-3 and TRBJ2-1, with 9 bases identical to TRBD2. After removal of 1 base from V and 4 bases from J, the junction contained 5 bases not matched to a gene. Germline loops: CDR1 SGHTA, CDR2 FQGTGA. The CDR3 sequence is 16 residues long. This CDR3 is CASSLIGGRGYNEQFF. The DNA of the CDR3 is TGTGCCAGCAGCTTAATTGGCGGGAGGGGGTACAATGAGCAGTTCTTC.

This rearrangement joins TRBV5-1 to TRBJ2-1; 11 bases map to TRBD1. The CDR3 runs to 17 residues. J was trimmed by 5 bases and V by 4 bases; bases with no gene match: 11. In germline, CDR1 is SGHRS, CDR2 YFSETQ. The DNA for the CDR3 is TGCGCCAGCAGCGTCAGACTTACGGGACAGGGGGACAATGAGCAGTTCTTC. The encoded protein is CASSVRLTGQGDNEQFF.

This clone showed up just once. Other nucleotide sequences from this sample produce the same CDR3. V and J are TRBV12-3 or TRBV12-4 and TRBJ2-7; 7 nucleotides match TRBD1. With 2 bases clipped from V and 2 bases from J, the junction kept 0 bases outside the gene matches. This CDR3 has 13 amino acids. The CDR3 here is CASSLTGAYEQYF. In DNA, the CDR3 is TGTGCCAGCAGTTTAACAGGGGCCTACGAGCAGTACTTC.

J is TRBJ1-4 and V is TRBV19; D may be TRBD1 (6 bases). Looked up from germline, CDR1 is LNHDA and CDR2 is SQIVND (reference sequence). This CDR3 contains 15 residues. V lost 1 base to trimming and J lost 7 bases, with 13 bases between them. The CDR3 DNA reads TGTGCCAGTAGTATAGGGTCCAGGGGCGGTGAAAAACTGTTTTTT. It encodes CASSIGSRGGEKLFF.

This chain joins TRBV5-1 and TRBJ2-2; a weak D match, TRBD1 (5 bases). Trimming removed 4 bases from V and 2 bases from J, with 12 bases in between. This CDR3 comprises 15 residues. CDR1 SGHRS and CDR2 YFSETQ come from the germline V gene. The CDR3 sequence: CASSPRGSNTGELFF. The CDR3 DNA follows: TGCGCCAGCAGCCCTAGGGGATCAAACACCGGGGAGCTGTTTTTT.

This clone was counted only a few times. V gene TRBV9 combines with J gene TRBJ2-7; tentative D call: TRBD2 (5 bases). V lost 0 bases and J 5 bases, leaving 12 bases between the germline ends. The CDR3 is made up of 14 amino acids. Germline V gene data show CDR1 as SGDLS and CDR2 as YYNGEE. This CDR3 reads CASSVGHGLHEQYF. CDR3 nucleotides: TGTGCCAGCAGCGTAGGACACGGACTCCACGAGCAGTACTTC.

Turning to this clone: This sample includes further DNA sequences coding for the same CDR3. V usage is TRBV2 and J usage is TRBJ2-7; 8 bases agree with TRBD2. Germline CDR1 and CDR2: SNHLY and FYNNEI. The CDR3 covers 14 residues. Trimming took 2 bases from V and 0 from J; bases not matched to a gene: 0. The CDR3 loop is CASSEREGSYEQYF. The CDR3 DNA reads TGTGCCAGCAGTGAACGGGAGGGCTCCTACGAGCAGTACTTC.

The chain combines TRBV11-3 with TRBJ2-1; tentative D call: TRBD2 (7 bases). The V end was cut by 3 bases, the J end by 3 bases, with 15 bases between. The germline CDR1 and CDR2 sequences are SGHNT and YENEEA. The CDR3 extends over 16 amino acids. The CDR3 protein is CASSLGGPGGYNEQFF. In nucleotides, the CDR3 is TGTGCCAGCAGCTTGGGGGGGCCTGGGGGCTACAATGAGCAGTTCTTC. Filled out from reference TRBV11-3 and TRBJ2-1, the complete variable domain reads EAGVVQSPRYKIIEKKQPVAFWCNPISGHNTLYWYLQNLGQGPELLIRYENEEAVDDSQLPKDRFSAERLKGVDSTLKIQPAELGDSAVYLCASSLGGPGGYNEQFFGPGTRLTVL.

The chain couples TRBV5-1 to TRBJ1-1; 7 bases match TRBD1. The CDR3 totals 16 residues. J lost 1 base, V lost 3 bases, and 9 bases had no gene match. Germline V gives CDR1 SGHRS, CDR2 YFSETQ. In DNA form, the CDR3 reads TGCGCCAGCAGCTACATACAGGGGTTAGGGAACACTGAAGCTTTCTTT. Protein product: CASSYIQGLGNTEAFF.

The rearrangement uses TRBV5-1 and TRBJ1-4; no reliable D call. Trimming shortened V by 7 bases and J by 5 bases, and 12 bases separated the two germline ends. Germline V gives CDR1 SGHRS, CDR2 YFSETQ. CDR3 length equals 13 residues. CDR3 bases: TGCGCCAGCGGAGGGTCGGGAAATGAAAAACTGTTTTTT. It encodes CASGGSGNEKLFF.

This clone was recorded only once. The chain carries TRBV30 and TRBJ1-2; TRBD1 matches 8 bases. Germline CDR1 and CDR2: GTSNPN and SVGIG (reference sequence). The CDR3 has 13 amino acids. With 1 base clipped from V and 8 bases from J, the junction kept 6 bases outside the gene matches. CDR3 coding DNA: TGTGCCTGGAGTGGACAGGGGCCTATCGGCTACACCTTC. Amino acids: CAWSGQGPIGYTF.

This clone was seen a few times. The chain carries TRBV19 and TRBJ2-7; 9 nucleotides agree with TRBD2. Germline V CDR1 and CDR2: LNHDA, SQIVND (reference sequence). This CDR3 is built from 16 residues. V dropped 3 bases and J dropped 2; count of bases not matched to a gene: 8. The CDR3 reads CASSMFGGLAAYEQYF. DNA of the CDR3: TGTGCCAGTAGTATGTTTGGGGGACTAGCCGCCTACGAGCAGTACTTC.

This chain connects TRBV29-1 to TRBJ2-1; a weak D match, TRBD2 (5 bases). Trimming took off 6 bases at V and 0 bases at J, with 12 bases between the two ends. The CDR3 covers 14 residues. Germline CDR1 SQVTM, CDR2 ANQGSEA. Written as DNA, the CDR3 is TGCAGCGTCGATACGGGGAGCTCCTACAATGAGCAGTTCTTC. This codes for CSVDTGSSYNEQFF.

This chain links TRBV3-1 (or the pseudogene TRBV3-2) with TRBJ2-7; 7 bases are shared with TRBD2. V gave up 4 bases and J gave up 1 base; unmatched junction bases: 4. In germline, CDR1 is LGHDT, CDR2 YNNKEL (reference sequence). CDR3 length: 14 amino acids. The CDR3 is CASSLGLESYEQYF. The DNA of the CDR3 is TGTGCCAGCAGCCTCGGACTAGAGTCCTACGAGCAGTACTTC.

This chain links TRBV19 with TRBJ1-5; 12 nucleotides align to TRBD1. The germline gives CDR1 LNHDA, CDR2 SQIVND (reference sequence). The CDR3 sequence is 15 residues long. V gave up 1 base and J gave up 7 bases; unmatched junction bases: 2. Here the CDR3 reads CASSIGGTGGQPQHF. The CDR3 nucleotides are TGTGCCAGTAGTATAGGGGGGACAGGGGGCCAGCCCCAGCATTTT.

This chain uses TRBV6-5 with TRBJ1-1; no clear D gene. CDR3 size: 15 residues. Germline CDR1 is MNHEY and CDR2 is SVGAGI. The V end was cut by 6 bases, the J end by 3 bases, with 17 bases between. The CDR3 sequence is CASSWKEDGDTEAFF. The CDR3 DNA sequence: TGTGCCAGCAGCTGGAAGGAGGATGGAGACACTGAAGCTTTCTTT.